This is a list of T cell receptor beta chains from one sample in a study of identical twins. TCRdb re-derived calls from the 5' RACE reads in MiXCR, one entry per CDR3 protein. The sample consists of hundreds of thousands of distinct CDR3 sequences, around a sixth of them appearing once. These data also formed part of another study, on T cells expressing NK-cell markers.

Sample: PBMCs. Every receptor here comes from a woman aged 18 to 35 in good health. Each CDR3 is given with its conserved first and last residue. Each record gives: D gene, CDR3 length, V gene, clone size, J gene, CDR3 DNA, CDR3 protein. The D gene is left open where the match is weak. Expanded clones are given a class, and other clones once, few, many or no size at all.

d_gene: .
len: 14
v_gene: TRBV11-2
abundance: .
j_gene: TRBJ2-3
CDR3nt: TGTGCCAGCAGCTCTTGGACTGTACCGGATACGCAGTATTTT
CDR3aa: CASSSWTVPDTQYF

d_gene: TRBD1
len: 16
v_gene: TRBV5-1
abundance: .
j_gene: TRBJ1-2
CDR3nt: TGCGCCAGCAGCTTCAGTCCCGGGACAGGGAACTATGGCTACACCTTC
CDR3aa: CASSFSPGTGNYGYTF

d_gene: .
len: 14
v_gene: TRBV6-5
abundance: few
j_gene: TRBJ1-5
CDR3nt: TGTGCCAGCGTTGTCGGGGGAGGCAATCAGCCCCAGCATTTT
CDR3aa: CASVVGGGNQPQHF

d_gene: .
len: 14
v_gene: TRBV7-2
abundance: few
j_gene: TRBJ2-3
CDR3nt: TGTGCCAGCAGCTCCACGATGGGCGCGAGAACGCAGTATTTT
CDR3aa: CASSSTMGARTQYF

d_gene: TRBD1
len: 14
v_gene: TRBV6-1
abundance: few
j_gene: TRBJ2-1
CDR3nt: TGTGCCAGCAGTCCCCGGACAGGGAAAAATGAGCAGTTCTTC
CDR3aa: CASSPRTGKNEQFF

d_gene: .
len: 16
v_gene: TRBV5-6
abundance: .
j_gene: TRBJ1-4
CDR3nt: TGTGCCAGCAGCTTGGTGGACAGATCAACTAATGAAAAACTGTTTTTT
CDR3aa: CASSLVDRSTNEKLFF

d_gene: .
len: 13
v_gene: TRBV5-6
abundance: many
j_gene: TRBJ2-4
CDR3nt: TGTGCCAGCAGCTTACAGAACTCACCCATTCAGTACTTC
CDR3aa: CASSLQNSPIQYF

d_gene: TRBD1
len: 16
v_gene: TRBV7-8
abundance: .
j_gene: TRBJ2-7
CDR3nt: TGTGCCAGCAGCCCGTTACCAGGGGGCAGGGACTACGAGCAGTACTTC
CDR3aa: CASSPLPGGRDYEQYF

d_gene: TRBD2
len: 15
v_gene: TRBV18
abundance: few
j_gene: TRBJ2-3
CDR3nt: TGTGCCAGCTCACCACTGAGCGGGACCACAGATACGCAGTATTTT
CDR3aa: CASSPLSGTTDTQYF

d_gene: TRBD2
len: 14
v_gene: TRBV5-1
abundance: .
j_gene: TRBJ2-7
CDR3nt: TGCGCCAGCAGACTAGCGGGAGGAGATTACGAGCAGTACTTC
CDR3aa: CASRLAGGDYEQYF

d_gene: TRBD1
len: 16
v_gene: TRBV7-8
abundance: few
j_gene: TRBJ2-7
CDR3nt: TGTGCCAGCAGCGGTTTGACAGGGGAATTCTCCTACGAGCAGTACTTC
CDR3aa: CASSGLTGEFSYEQYF

d_gene: .
len: 16
v_gene: TRBV20-1
abundance: .
j_gene: TRBJ2-3
CDR3nt: TGCAGTGCTAGAGACCGGGTCTCGGGGCGCACAGATACGCAGTATTTT
CDR3aa: CSARDRVSGRTDTQYF

d_gene: .
len: 17
v_gene: TRBV7-8
abundance: few
j_gene: TRBJ1-6
CDR3nt: TGTGCCAGCAGCTTAAGAGCTCGGACCACGGATAATTCACCCCTCCACTTT
CDR3aa: CASSLRARTTDNSPLHF

d_gene: .
len: 12
v_gene: TRBV25-1
abundance: many
j_gene: TRBJ1-2
CDR3nt: TGTGCCAGCGGGACCCCCGGGGGTGGCTACACCTTC
CDR3aa: CASGTPGGGYTF

d_gene: TRBD2
len: 16
v_gene: TRBV5-1
abundance: few
j_gene: TRBJ2-1
CDR3nt: TGCGCCAGCAGCTTGAATAGCGGGGTATCGTACAATGAGCAGTTCTTC
CDR3aa: CASSLNSGVSYNEQFF

d_gene: .
len: 14
v_gene: TRBV20-1
abundance: .
j_gene: TRBJ1-2
CDR3nt: TGCAGTGCTAGGTCGGGGTACTCTAACTATGGCTACACCTTC
CDR3aa: CSARSGYSNYGYTF

d_gene: .
len: 15
v_gene: TRBV5-1
abundance: .
j_gene: TRBJ2-1
CDR3nt: TGCGCCAGCAGCTTGGCCGAGGGAATCAGGAATGAGCAGTTCTTC
CDR3aa: CASSLAEGIRNEQFF

d_gene: .
len: 13
v_gene: TRBV20-1
abundance: few
j_gene: TRBJ1-2
CDR3nt: TGCAGTGCTAGTCCCACCCGACAGTATGGCTACACCTTC
CDR3aa: CSASPTRQYGYTF

d_gene: .
len: 14
v_gene: TRBV20-1
abundance: .
j_gene: TRBJ1-2
CDR3nt: TGCAGTGCTCACCCCAGGACAGAGGGCTATGGCTACACCTTC
CDR3aa: CSAHPRTEGYGYTF

d_gene: .
len: 14
v_gene: TRBV4-1
abundance: once
j_gene: TRBJ2-5
CDR3nt: TGCGCCAGCAGCCAAGATAGGCTGGGAGAGACCCAGTACTTC
CDR3aa: CASSQDRLGETQYF

d_gene: .
len: 14
v_gene: TRBV11-2
abundance: few
j_gene: TRBJ2-1
CDR3nt: TGTGCCAGCAGCCCAACTACTACCTACAATGAGCAGTTCTTC
CDR3aa: CASSPTTTYNEQFF

d_gene: TRBD2
len: 14
v_gene: TRBV6-1
abundance: few
j_gene: TRBJ2-7
CDR3nt: TGTGCCAGCAGGGGTAAGCGGGGCCGCTACGAGCAGTACTTC
CDR3aa: CASRGKRGRYEQYF

d_gene: .
len: 13
v_gene: TRBV7-2
abundance: many
j_gene: TRBJ2-7
CDR3nt: TGTGCCAGCAGCTTAGCGGGATCCCACGAGCAGTACTTC
CDR3aa: CASSLAGSHEQYF

d_gene: TRBD1
len: 15
v_gene: TRBV12-3/TRBV12-4
abundance: few
j_gene: TRBJ2-7
CDR3nt: TGTGCCAGCAGTCCTTTCTGGGACAGGGGGGTCGAGCAGTACTTC
CDR3aa: CASSPFWDRGVEQYF

d_gene: TRBD2
len: 16
v_gene: TRBV5-1
abundance: .
j_gene: TRBJ2-1
CDR3nt: TGCGCCAGCAGCTTGGAGGCGGGGGGGCCCTACAATGAGCAGTTCTTC
CDR3aa: CASSLEAGGPYNEQFF

d_gene: .
len: 14
v_gene: TRBV15
abundance: few
j_gene: TRBJ2-7
CDR3nt: TGTGCCACCAGCAGAGATCTTGGGAGATACGAGCAGTACTTC
CDR3aa: CATSRDLGRYEQYF

d_gene: .
len: 13
v_gene: TRBV2
abundance: few
j_gene: TRBJ2-1
CDR3nt: TGTGCCAGCAGCGGGGGACCGGTGAGGGAGCAGTTCTTC
CDR3aa: CASSGGPVREQFF

d_gene: .
len: 16
v_gene: TRBV27
abundance: .
j_gene: TRBJ2-5
CDR3nt: TGTGCCAGCAGTTTCCGCCCACCCCAGGGTTTAGAGACCCAGTACTTC
CDR3aa: CASSFRPPQGLETQYF

d_gene: TRBD2
len: 16
v_gene: TRBV5-1
abundance: many
j_gene: TRBJ2-3
CDR3nt: TGCGCCAGCAGCTTGGGCGGACTAGCGGGAGCAGATACGCAGTATTTT
CDR3aa: CASSLGGLAGADTQYF

d_gene: .
len: 14
v_gene: TRBV7-2
abundance: few
j_gene: TRBJ2-6
CDR3nt: TGTGCCAGCTCCATAAGTAACGGGGCCAACGTCCTGACTTTC
CDR3aa: CASSISNGANVLTF

d_gene: .
len: 13
v_gene: TRBV29-1
abundance: few
j_gene: TRBJ1-4
CDR3nt: TGCAGCGTGGTCGGCGGGGCTAATGAAAAACTGTTTTTT
CDR3aa: CSVVGGANEKLFF

d_gene: .
len: 14
v_gene: TRBV5-1
abundance: .
j_gene: TRBJ2-3
CDR3nt: TGCGCCAGCAGTTCCAGGGAAGGTGCAGATACGCAGTATTTT
CDR3aa: CASSSREGADTQYF

d_gene: .
len: 13
v_gene: TRBV27
abundance: few
j_gene: TRBJ2-6
CDR3nt: TGTGCCAGCCGAGGGTACGGGGCCAACGTCCTGACTTTC
CDR3aa: CASRGYGANVLTF

d_gene: TRBD1
len: 15
v_gene: TRBV10-3
abundance: .
j_gene: TRBJ1-5
CDR3nt: TGTGCCATCAGTGAGGGGACAGGGGGTGAACAGCCCCAGCATTTT
CDR3aa: CAISEGTGGEQPQHF

d_gene: .
len: 13
v_gene: TRBV14
abundance: .
j_gene: TRBJ1-6
CDR3nt: TGTGCCAGCAGCCCGGCGGGAGGATCACCCCTCCACTTT
CDR3aa: CASSPAGGSPLHF

d_gene: .
len: 14
v_gene: TRBV6-5
abundance: few
j_gene: TRBJ2-3
CDR3nt: TGTGCCAGCAGTTACAGGTTACAGTCAGATACGCAGTATTTT
CDR3aa: CASSYRLQSDTQYF

d_gene: .
len: 16
v_gene: TRBV7-9
abundance: .
j_gene: TRBJ2-3
CDR3nt: TGTGCCAGCAGCCCCCGTTCAGGGACGGGATCAGATACGCAGTATTTT
CDR3aa: CASSPRSGTGSDTQYF

d_gene: TRBD1
len: 15
v_gene: TRBV10-1
abundance: few
j_gene: TRBJ2-7
CDR3nt: TGCGCCAGCAGCGATTCGGACAGGGGTTCCTACGAGCAGTACTTC
CDR3aa: CASSDSDRGSYEQYF

d_gene: .
len: 14
v_gene: TRBV20-1
abundance: .
j_gene: TRBJ1-3
CDR3nt: TGCAGTGCTAGAGTGGGAGTCTCTGGAAACACCATATATTTT
CDR3aa: CSARVGVSGNTIYF

d_gene: .
len: 15
v_gene: TRBV5-1
abundance: .
j_gene: TRBJ2-2
CDR3nt: TGCGCCAGCAGCCCCGGTAGCGGTAACACCGGGGAGCTGTTTTTT
CDR3aa: CASSPGSGNTGELFF

d_gene: TRBD1
len: 15
v_gene: TRBV24-1
abundance: .
j_gene: TRBJ2-1
CDR3nt: TGTGCCACCAGTGCTCCCGGGACAGGGAACAATGAGCAGTTCTTC
CDR3aa: CATSAPGTGNNEQFF

d_gene: TRBD2
len: 14
v_gene: TRBV7-2
abundance: few
j_gene: TRBJ2-7
CDR3nt: TGTGCCAGCATCAAGGGCGGGAGCTCCTACGAGCAGTACTTC
CDR3aa: CASIKGGSSYEQYF

d_gene: TRBD1
len: 12
v_gene: TRBV7-9
abundance: .
j_gene: TRBJ1-1
CDR3nt: TGTGCCAGCAGCTTAGGACAGGGTCCGGCTTTCTTT
CDR3aa: CASSLGQGPAFF

d_gene: TRBD2
len: 13
v_gene: TRBV6-1
abundance: .
j_gene: TRBJ2-7
CDR3nt: TGTGCCAGCAGCGGAGGACTAGCCTACGAGCAGTACTTC
CDR3aa: CASSGGLAYEQYF

d_gene: .
len: 12
v_gene: TRBV7-9
abundance: many
j_gene: TRBJ1-2
CDR3nt: TGTGCCAGCAGCCTTCCGACGGGTGGCTACACCTTC
CDR3aa: CASSLPTGGYTF

d_gene: .
len: 14
v_gene: TRBV7-9
abundance: .
j_gene: TRBJ2-7
CDR3nt: TGTGCCAGCAGCCCCCAAAACGCTTTCTACGAGCAGTACTTC
CDR3aa: CASSPQNAFYEQYF

d_gene: .
len: 14
v_gene: TRBV12-5
abundance: few
j_gene: TRBJ1-5
CDR3nt: TGTGCTAGTGGGGGAATTGGACGGGCCCAGCCCCAGCATTTT
CDR3aa: CASGGIGRAQPQHF

d_gene: .
len: 14
v_gene: TRBV7-2
abundance: .
j_gene: TRBJ2-5
CDR3nt: TGTGCCAGCACCTCCCCGGGGAGCCGGGAGACCCAGTACTTC
CDR3aa: CASTSPGSRETQYF